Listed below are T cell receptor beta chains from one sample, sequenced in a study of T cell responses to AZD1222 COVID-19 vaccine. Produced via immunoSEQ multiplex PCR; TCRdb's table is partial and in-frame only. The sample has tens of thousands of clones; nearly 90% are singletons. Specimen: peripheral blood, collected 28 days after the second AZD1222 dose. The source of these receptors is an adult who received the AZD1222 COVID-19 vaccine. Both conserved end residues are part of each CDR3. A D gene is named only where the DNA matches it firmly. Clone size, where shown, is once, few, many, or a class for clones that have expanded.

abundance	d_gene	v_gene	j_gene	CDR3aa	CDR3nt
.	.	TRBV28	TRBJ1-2	CASYLRGVYGYTF	TGTGCCAGCTACTTAAGGGGCGTCTATGGCTACACCTTC
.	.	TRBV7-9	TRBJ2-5	CASSAKVTQYF	TGTGCCAGCAGCGCAAAAGTGACCCAGTACTTC
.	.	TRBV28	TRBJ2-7	CASSRDNSYEQYF	TGTGCCAGCAGCCGGGACAACTCCTACGAGCAGTACTTC
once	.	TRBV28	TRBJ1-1	CASSPRPGNTEAFF	TGTGCCAGCAGTCCGAGGCCGGGGAACACTGAAGCTTTCTTT
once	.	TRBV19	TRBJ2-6	CASSTRRDLVGANVLTF	TGTGCCAGTAGTACGCGACGGGACCTAGTTGGGGCCAACGTCCTGACTTTC
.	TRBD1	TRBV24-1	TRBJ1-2	CATSDPRQGRDGYTF	TGTGCCACCAGTGACCCTAGACAGGGGCGGGATGGCTACACCTTC
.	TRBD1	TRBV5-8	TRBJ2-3	CASSFPGGPDTQYF	TGTGCCAGCAGCTTCCCAGGGGGCCCAGATACGCAGTATTTT
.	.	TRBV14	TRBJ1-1	CASSAAPGQGATEAFF	TGTGCCAGCAGCGCCGCGCCGGGGCAGGGAGCCACTGAAGCTTTCTTT
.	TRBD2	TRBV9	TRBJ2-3	CASSVHPRTSVSDTQYF	TGTGCCAGCAGCGTCCACCCTCGCACTAGCGTTTCAGATACGCAGTATTTT
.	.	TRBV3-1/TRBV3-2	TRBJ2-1	CASSQDYGGRDNNEQFF	TGTGCCAGCAGCCAAGATTACGGGGGTAGAGATAACAATGAGCAGTTCTTC
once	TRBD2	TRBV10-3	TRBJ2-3	CAVSRDYKEDTQYF	TGTGCCGTAAGCCGGGACTATAAGGAAGATACGCAGTATTTT
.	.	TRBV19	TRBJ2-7	CASSQGASYEQYF	TGTGCCAGTAGCCAGGGAGCCTCCTACGAGCAGTACTTC
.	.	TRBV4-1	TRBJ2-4	CASSPAGNLAKNIQYF	TGCGCCAGCAGCCCCGCCGGGAATCTAGCCAAAAACATTCAGTACTTC
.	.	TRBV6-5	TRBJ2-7	CASSYVGYEQYF	TGTGCCAGCAGTTACGTCGGTTACGAGCAGTACTTC
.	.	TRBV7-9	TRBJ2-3	CASSTSWGTDTQYF	TGTGCCAGCAGCACTTCGTGGGGGACAGATACGCAGTATTTT
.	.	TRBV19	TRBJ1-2	CASSPTRGRANYGYTF	TGTGCCAGTAGCCCCACTCGGGGAAGAGCTAACTATGGCTACACCTTC
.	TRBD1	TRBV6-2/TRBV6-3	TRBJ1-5	CASSLRDRDYQPQHF	TGTGCCAGCAGTCTCCGGGACAGGGATTATCAGCCCCAGCATTTT
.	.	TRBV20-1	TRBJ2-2	CSASYRGGTGELFF	TGCAGTGCTAGTTATAGGGGGGGGACCGGGGAGCTGTTTTTT
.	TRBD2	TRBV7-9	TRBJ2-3	CASSPSGGPFSSQYF	TGTGCCAGCAGCCCTAGCGGGGGGCCCTTTAGTTCGCAGTATTTT
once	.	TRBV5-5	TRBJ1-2	CASSTTASSGYGYTF	TGTGCCAGCAGCACGACGGCGTCCTCAGGCTATGGCTACACCTTC
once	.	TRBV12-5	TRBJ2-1	CASGLVPGHNEQFF	TGTGCTAGTGGTTTGGTACCGGGACACAATGAGCAGTTCTTC
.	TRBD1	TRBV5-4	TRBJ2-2	CASSKGQGSTGELFF	TGTGCCAGCAGCAAAGGACAGGGGAGCACCGGGGAGCTGTTTTTT
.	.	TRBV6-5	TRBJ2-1	CASSYDSYNEQFF	TGTGCCAGCAGTTACGACAGCTACAATGAGCAGTTCTTC
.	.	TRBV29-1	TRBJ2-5	CSGGPGVETQYF	TGCAGCGGAGGCCCCGGGGTCGAGACCCAGTACTTC
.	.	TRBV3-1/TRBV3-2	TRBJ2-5	CASSQDARTQYF	TGTGCCAGCAGCCAAGATGCCAGGACCCAGTACTTC
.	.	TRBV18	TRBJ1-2	CASSPVEKGPNYGYTF	TGTGCCAGCTCACCCGTTGAAAAGGGCCCCAACTATGGCTACACCTTC
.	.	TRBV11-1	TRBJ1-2	CATGIGSNYGYTF	TGTGCCACCGGGATAGGCAGCAACTATGGCTACACCTTC